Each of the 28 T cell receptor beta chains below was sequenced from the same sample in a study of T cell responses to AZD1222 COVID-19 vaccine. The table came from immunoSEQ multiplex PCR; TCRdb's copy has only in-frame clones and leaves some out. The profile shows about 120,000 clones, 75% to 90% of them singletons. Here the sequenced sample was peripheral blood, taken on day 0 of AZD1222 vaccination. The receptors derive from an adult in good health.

CDR3 loop: CASSETGGAAGEQYF. DNA of the CDR3: TGCGCCAGCAGCGAGACAGGGGGCGCTGCGGGGGAGCAGTACTTC. The chain has TRBV5-1 and TRBJ2-7, with 10 bases fitting TRBD1. Trimming took 4 bases from V and 7 from J; bases not matched to a gene: 11. The CDR3 runs to 15 residues. Germline V gives CDR1 SGHRS, CDR2 YFSETQ.

CDR3 bases: TGTGCCAGCAGCTTGCCCGCAGGGGGTTTCAGCTATGGCTACACCTTC. It encodes CASSLPAGGFSYGYTF. The rearrangement joins TRBV5-4 to TRBJ1-2, with 7 bases fitting TRBD1. V dropped 1 base and J dropped 4; count of bases not matched to a gene: 10. Per the germline V gene, CDR1 is SGHNT and CDR2 is YYREEE (reference sequence). The CDR3 is 16 amino acids. The full variable domain, in which reference TRBV5-4 and TRBJ1-2 provide the parts outside the CDR3, is ETGVTQSPTHLIKTRGQQVTLRCSSQSGHNTVSWYQQALGQGPQFIFQYYREEENGRGNFPPRFSGLQFPNYSSELNVNALELDDSALYLCASSLPAGGFSYGYTFGSGTRLTVV.

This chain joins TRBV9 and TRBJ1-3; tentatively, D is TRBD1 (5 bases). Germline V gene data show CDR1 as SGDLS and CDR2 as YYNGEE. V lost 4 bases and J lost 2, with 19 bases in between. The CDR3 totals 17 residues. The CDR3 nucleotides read TGTGCCAGCAGCAACCCGGTTGGCGGGGGTCCTGGAAACACCATATATTTT. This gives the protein CASSNPVGGGPGNTIYF. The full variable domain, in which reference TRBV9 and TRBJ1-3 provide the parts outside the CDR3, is DSGVTQTPKHLITATGQRVTLRCSPRSGDLSVYWYQQSLDQGLQFLIQYYNGEERAKGNILERFSAQQFPDLHSELNLSSLELGDSALYFCASSNPVGGGPGNTIYFGEGSWLTVV.

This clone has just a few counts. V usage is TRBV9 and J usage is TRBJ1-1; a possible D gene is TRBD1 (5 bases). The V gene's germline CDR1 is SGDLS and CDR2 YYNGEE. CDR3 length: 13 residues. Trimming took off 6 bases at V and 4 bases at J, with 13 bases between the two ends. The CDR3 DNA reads TGTGCCAGCAACCCGGGGCTGGGCACTGAAGCTTTCTTT. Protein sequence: CASNPGLGTEAFF.

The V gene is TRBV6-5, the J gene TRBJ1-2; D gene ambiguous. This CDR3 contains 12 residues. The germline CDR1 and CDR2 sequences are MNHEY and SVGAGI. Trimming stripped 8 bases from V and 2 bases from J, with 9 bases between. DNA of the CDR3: TGTGCCAGCGGCCGAGGGAACTATGGCTACACCTTC. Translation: CASGRGNYGYTF.

The CDR3 bases are TGCGCCAGCAGCCTCAGGGCGGGAGGTGAGTACGAGCAGTACTTC. Residues: CASSLRAGGEYEQYF. This rearrangement joins TRBV4-1 to TRBJ2-7, with 8 bases fitting TRBD2. The germline V gene encodes CDR1 MGHRA and CDR2 YSYEKL. The CDR3 is made up of 15 amino acids. With V trimmed by 4 bases and J by 4 bases, 9 bases remained unmatched.

The CDR3 nucleotides are TGTGCCAGCAGTCCTTCCGGGGGAAGCTCCTACAATGAGCAGTTCTTC. This codes for CASSPSGGSSYNEQFF. The rearrangement uses TRBV27 and TRBJ2-1; a possible D gene is TRBD2 (6 bases). Between the trimmed V and J ends, which lost 5 bases and 0 bases, there was a span of 14 bases. CDR1 is MNHEY, CDR2 SMNVEV, per germline (reference sequence). The CDR3 is 16 amino acids.

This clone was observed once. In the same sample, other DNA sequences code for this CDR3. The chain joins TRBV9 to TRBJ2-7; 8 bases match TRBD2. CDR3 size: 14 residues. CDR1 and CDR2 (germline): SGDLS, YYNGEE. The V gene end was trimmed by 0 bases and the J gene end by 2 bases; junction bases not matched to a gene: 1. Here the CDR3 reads CASSVGGGTYEQYF. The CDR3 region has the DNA TGTGCCAGCAGCGTAGGCGGGGGGACCTACGAGCAGTACTTC.

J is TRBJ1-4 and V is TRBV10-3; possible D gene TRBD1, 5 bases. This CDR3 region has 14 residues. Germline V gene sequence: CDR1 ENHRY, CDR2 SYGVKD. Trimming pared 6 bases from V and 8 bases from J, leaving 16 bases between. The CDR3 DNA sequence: TGTGCCATCAGAAGGGACCTAGGAAAAGAAAAACTGTTTTTT. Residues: CAIRRDLGKEKLFF.

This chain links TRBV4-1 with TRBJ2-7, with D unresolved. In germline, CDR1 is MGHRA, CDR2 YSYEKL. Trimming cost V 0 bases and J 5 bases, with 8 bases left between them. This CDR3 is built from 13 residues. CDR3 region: CASSQELWDEQYF. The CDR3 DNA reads TGCGCCAGCAGCCAAGAATTGTGGGACGAGCAGTACTTC.

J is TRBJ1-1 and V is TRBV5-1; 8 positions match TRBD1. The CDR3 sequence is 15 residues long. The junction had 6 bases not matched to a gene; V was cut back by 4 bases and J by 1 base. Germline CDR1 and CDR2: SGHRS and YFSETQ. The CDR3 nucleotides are TGCGCCAGCAGCCTACGACAGGGGACGAACACTGAAGCTTTCTTT. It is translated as CASSLRQGTNTEAFF.

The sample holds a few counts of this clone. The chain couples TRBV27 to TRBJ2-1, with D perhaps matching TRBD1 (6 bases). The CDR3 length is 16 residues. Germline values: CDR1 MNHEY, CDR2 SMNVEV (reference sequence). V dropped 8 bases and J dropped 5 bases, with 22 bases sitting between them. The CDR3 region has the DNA TGTGCCAGCGCCTTCCTCAGGGGCACCCCTGACAATGAGCAGTTCTTC. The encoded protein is CASAFLRGTPDNEQFF.

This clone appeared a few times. The CDR3 nucleotides read TGTGCCAGCACCCCCGACAGGGGGGAGACTGAAGCTTTCTTT. Amino acid sequence: CASTPDRGETEAFF. The chain joins TRBV3-1 (or the pseudogene TRBV3-2) to TRBJ1-1; TRBD1 matches 9 bases. CDR1 and CDR2 (germline): LGHDT, YNNKEL (reference sequence). The CDR3 extends over 14 amino acids. V dropped 7 bases and J dropped 5; count of bases not matched to a gene: 8.

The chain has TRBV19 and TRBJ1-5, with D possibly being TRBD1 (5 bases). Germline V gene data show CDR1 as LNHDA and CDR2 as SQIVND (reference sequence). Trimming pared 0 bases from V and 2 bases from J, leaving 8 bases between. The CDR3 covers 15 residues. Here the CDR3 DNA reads TGTGCCAGTAGTATAGAGGGGCGAGGCAATCAGCCCCAGCATTTT. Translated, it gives CASSIEGRGNQPQHF.

CDR3 residues: CASSPRPGRSDGYTF. CDR3 coding DNA: TGTGCCAGCAGCCCTCGGCCAGGGCGGAGTGATGGCTACACCTTC. The rearrangement uses TRBV9 and TRBJ1-2, with D possibly matching TRBD1 (5 bases). This CDR3 has 15 amino acids. V was trimmed by 4 bases and J by 6 bases, leaving 19 bases between them. Germline V gene data show CDR1 as SGDLS and CDR2 as YYNGEE. Combining the CDR3 with reference TRBV9 and TRBJ1-2 gives the whole variable domain DSGVTQTPKHLITATGQRVTLRCSPRSGDLSVYWYQQSLDQGLQFLIQYYNGEERAKGNILERFSAQQFPDLHSELNLSSLELGDSALYFCASSPRPGRSDGYTFGSGTRLTVV.

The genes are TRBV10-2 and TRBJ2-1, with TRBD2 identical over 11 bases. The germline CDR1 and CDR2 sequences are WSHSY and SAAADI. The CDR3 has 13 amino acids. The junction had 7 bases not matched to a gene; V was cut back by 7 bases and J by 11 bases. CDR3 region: CASILAGGPQQFF. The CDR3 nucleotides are TGCGCCAGCATCCTAGCGGGGGGTCCCCAGCAGTTCTTC.

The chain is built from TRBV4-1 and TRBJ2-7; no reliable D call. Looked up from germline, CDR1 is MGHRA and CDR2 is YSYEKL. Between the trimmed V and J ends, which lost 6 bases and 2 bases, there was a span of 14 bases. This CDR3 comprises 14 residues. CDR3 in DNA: TGCGCCAGCAGGGCCACCGAGTCCCCCTACGAGCAGTACTTC. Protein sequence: CASRATESPYEQYF.

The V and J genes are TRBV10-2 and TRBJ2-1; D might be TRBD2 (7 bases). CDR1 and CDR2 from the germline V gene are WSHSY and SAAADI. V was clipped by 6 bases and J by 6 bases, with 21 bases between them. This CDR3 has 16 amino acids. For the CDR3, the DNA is TGCGCCAGCAGCGATAAGGGAGGGGGACGGAGCAATGAGCAGTTCTTC. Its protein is CASSDKGGGRSNEQFF.

The CDR3 protein is CASSAEQGSGNTIYF. The CDR3 coding sequence is TGTGCCAGCAGCGCAGAACAGGGCTCTGGAAACACCATATATTTT. This chain joins TRBV7-2 and TRBJ1-3; D is perhaps TRBD1 (6 bases). The CDR3 length is 15 residues. Germline V gene sequence: CDR1 SGHTA, CDR2 FQGNSA. Trimming left V 5 bases short and J 0 bases short, with 11 bases between.

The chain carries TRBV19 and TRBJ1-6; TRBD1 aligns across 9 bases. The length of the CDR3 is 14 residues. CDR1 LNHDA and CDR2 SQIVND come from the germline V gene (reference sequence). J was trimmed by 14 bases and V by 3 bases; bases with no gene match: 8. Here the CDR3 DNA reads TGTGCCAGTAGTATGTTGGGAGGGACAGGGACCCTCCACTTT. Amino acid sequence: CASSMLGGTGTLHF.

The CDR3 DNA reads TGCGCCAGCAGGGATAGCAGGGTCCGTACGGAGACCCAGTACTTC. This gives the protein CASRDSRVRTETQYF. The chain recombines TRBV5-1 with TRBJ2-5; perhaps TRBD1 as D (5 bases). The V end lost 5 bases, the J end lost 5 bases, and 19 bases lay between the germline ends. Germline CDR1 SGHRS, CDR2 YFSETQ. The CDR3 extends over 15 amino acids.

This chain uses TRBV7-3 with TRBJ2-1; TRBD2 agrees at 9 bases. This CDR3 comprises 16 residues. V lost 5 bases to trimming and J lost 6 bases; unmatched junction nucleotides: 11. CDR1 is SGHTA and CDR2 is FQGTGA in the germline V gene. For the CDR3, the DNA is TGTGCCAGCAGCCCGCGCGGGGGGGGAGCCGTCAATGAGCAGTTCTTC. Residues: CASSPRGGGAVNEQFF.

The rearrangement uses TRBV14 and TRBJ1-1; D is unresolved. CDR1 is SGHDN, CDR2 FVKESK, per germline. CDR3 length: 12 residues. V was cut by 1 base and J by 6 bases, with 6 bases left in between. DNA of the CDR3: TGTGCCAGCAGCCAAGTGAGATCTGAAGCTTTCTTT. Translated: CASSQVRSEAFF.

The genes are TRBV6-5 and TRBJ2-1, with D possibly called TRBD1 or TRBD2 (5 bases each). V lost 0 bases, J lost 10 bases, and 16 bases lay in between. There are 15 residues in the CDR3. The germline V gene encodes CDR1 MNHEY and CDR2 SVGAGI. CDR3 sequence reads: CASSYSVVFGAEQFF. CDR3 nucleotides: TGTGCCAGCAGTTACTCGGTAGTTTTCGGGGCCGAGCAGTTCTTC.

CDR3 nucleotides: TGTGCCAGCAGCCCCAGGACAGGATCGGCCTATGGCTACACCTTC. Translated: CASSPRTGSAYGYTF. The rearrangement uses TRBV7-2 and TRBJ1-2, with TRBD1 identical over 7 bases. Trimming at V came to 5 bases and at J to 4 bases, leaving 10 bases not matched to a gene. Per the germline V gene, CDR1 is SGHTA and CDR2 is FQGNSA. The CDR3 sequence is 15 residues long.

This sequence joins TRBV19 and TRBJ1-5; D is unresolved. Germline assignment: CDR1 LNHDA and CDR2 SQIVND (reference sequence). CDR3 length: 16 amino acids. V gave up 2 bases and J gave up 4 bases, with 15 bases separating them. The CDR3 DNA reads TGTGCCAGTAGTATAAGGGTAACCCTCCAAAATCAGCCCCAGCATTTT. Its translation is CASSIRVTLQNQPQHF. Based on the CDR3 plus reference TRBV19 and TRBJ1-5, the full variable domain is DGGITQSPKYLFRKEGQNVTLSCEQNLNHDAMYWYRQDPGQGLRLIYYSQIVNDFQKGDIAEGYSVSREKKESFPLTVTSAQKNPTAFYLCASSIRVTLQNQPQHFGDGTRLSIL.

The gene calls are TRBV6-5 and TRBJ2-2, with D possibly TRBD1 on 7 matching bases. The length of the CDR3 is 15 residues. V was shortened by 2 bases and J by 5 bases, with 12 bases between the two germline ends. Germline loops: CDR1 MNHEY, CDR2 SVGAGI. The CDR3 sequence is CASSYGQEGTGELFF. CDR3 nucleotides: TGTGCCAGCAGTTACGGACAGGAGGGAACCGGGGAGCTGTTTTTT.

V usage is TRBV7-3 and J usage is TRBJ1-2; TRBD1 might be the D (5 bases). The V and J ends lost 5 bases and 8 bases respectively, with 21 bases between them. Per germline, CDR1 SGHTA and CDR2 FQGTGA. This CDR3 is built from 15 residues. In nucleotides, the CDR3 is TGTGCCAGCAGCCTTAGCAGGGACGGCCCTCACGGCTACACCTTC. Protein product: CASSLSRDGPHGYTF.